This T cell receptor (beta chain) comes out of a study of blood T cells in healthy people across ages. Study-wide results and limits: Correlation between TCR beta diversity and naive T cell percentage was strong.

The CDR3 runs to 16 residues. CDR1 MNHNS and CDR2 SASEGT come from the germline V gene. The V gene end was trimmed by 4 bases and the J gene end by 0 bases; junction bases not matched to a gene: 7. This clonotype was picked up a small number of times. No antigen is known for it. Sample-barcoded 5' priming and a J-beta primer mix drove a second PCR of about 7 to 12 cycles. TCRdb analysed the 5' RACE reads with MiXCR anew, one entry per CDR3 protein. The repertoire holds approximately 900,000 distinct CDR3 sequences, with roughly 28% as singletons. These same data were also listed under a study on T cells of mothers and their children. That work contributes: Related mother and child pairs showed slightly greater overlap (not significant) than unrelated pairs did.

The sample consisted of blood. The clonotype was recovered from a woman in her thirties or forties in good health. This chain connects TRBV6-1 to TRBJ1-1; 8 nucleotides match TRBD1. In DNA, the CDR3 is TGTGCCAGCAGTGCGGACAGGGACACCATGAACACTGAAGCTTTCTTT. This gives the protein CASSADRDTMNTEAFF.